This T cell receptor (beta chain) was documented in a study of graft-versus-host responses after intestinal transplantation. V was clipped by 4 bases and J by 0 bases, with 13 bases between them. The CDR3 extends over 14 amino acids. Germline V gene lookup returns CDR1 SQVTM and CDR2 ANQGSEA. Measured with immunoSEQ multiplex PCR; TCRdb has only the in-frame clones, and not every one. The sample includes 85,000 to 100,000 clones, roughly 90% of them seen just once. With respect to this clone: What it binds is not known.

The receptor was derived from a human donor who received an intestinal transplant. The sample was unstimulated CD4+ T cells sorted from spleen or lymph node cells, taken before intestinal transplant. The chain employs TRBV29-1 and TRBJ2-7; possibly TRBD1 for D (6 bases). CDR3 nucleotides: TGCAGCGTTGTGTCGAAGGACAGCTCCTACGAGCAGTACTTC. Translation gives CSVVSKDSSYEQYF.